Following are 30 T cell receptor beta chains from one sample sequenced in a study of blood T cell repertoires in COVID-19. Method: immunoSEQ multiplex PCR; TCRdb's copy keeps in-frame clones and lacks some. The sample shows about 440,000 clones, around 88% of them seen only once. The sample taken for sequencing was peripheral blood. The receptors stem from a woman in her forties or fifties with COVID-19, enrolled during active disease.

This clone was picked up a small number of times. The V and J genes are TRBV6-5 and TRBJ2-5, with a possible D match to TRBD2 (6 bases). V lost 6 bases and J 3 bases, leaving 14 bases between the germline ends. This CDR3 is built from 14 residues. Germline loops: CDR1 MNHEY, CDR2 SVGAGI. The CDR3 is CASRPLGGEETQYF. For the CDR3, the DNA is TGTGCCAGCAGGCCCCTCGGAGGGGAAGAGACCCAGTACTTC.

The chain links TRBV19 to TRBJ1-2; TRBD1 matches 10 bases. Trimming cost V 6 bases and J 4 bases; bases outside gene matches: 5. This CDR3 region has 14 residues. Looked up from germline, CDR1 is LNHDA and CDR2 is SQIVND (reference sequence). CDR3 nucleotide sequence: TGTGCCAGTAGCCGGGACAGGGGCTCCTATGGCTACACCTTC. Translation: CASSRDRGSYGYTF.

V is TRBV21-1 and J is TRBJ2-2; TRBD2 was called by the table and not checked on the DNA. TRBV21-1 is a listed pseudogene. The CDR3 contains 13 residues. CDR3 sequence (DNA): TGTGCCATTCCGGGGGGGAACACCGGGGAGCTGTTTTTT. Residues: CAIPGGNTGELFF.

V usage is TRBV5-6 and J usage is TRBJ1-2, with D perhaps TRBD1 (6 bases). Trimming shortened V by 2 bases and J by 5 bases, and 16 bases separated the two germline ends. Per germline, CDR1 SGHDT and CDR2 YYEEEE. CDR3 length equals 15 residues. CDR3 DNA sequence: TGTGCCAGCAGCTTAGAAGACAGGAATATTTATGGCTACACCTTC. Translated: CASSLEDRNIYGYTF.

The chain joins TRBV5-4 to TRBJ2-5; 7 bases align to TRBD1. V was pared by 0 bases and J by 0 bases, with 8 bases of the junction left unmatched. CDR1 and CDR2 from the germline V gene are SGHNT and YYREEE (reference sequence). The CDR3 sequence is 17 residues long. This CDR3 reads CASSLVGQFPYQETQYF. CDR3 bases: TGTGCCAGCAGCTTGGTGGGACAGTTCCCTTACCAAGAGACCCAGTACTTC.

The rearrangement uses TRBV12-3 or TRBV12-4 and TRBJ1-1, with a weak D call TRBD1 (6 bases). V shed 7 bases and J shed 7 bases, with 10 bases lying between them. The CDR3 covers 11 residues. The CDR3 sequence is CASKQGDEAFF. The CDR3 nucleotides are TGTGCCAGCAAACAGGGTGATGAAGCTTTCTTT.

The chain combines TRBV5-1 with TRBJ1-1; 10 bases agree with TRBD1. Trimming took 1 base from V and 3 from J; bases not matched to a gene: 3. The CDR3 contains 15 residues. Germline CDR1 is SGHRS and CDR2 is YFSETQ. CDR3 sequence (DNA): TGCGCCAGCAGCTTGCCGGGACAGGGGCACACTGAAGCTTTCTTT. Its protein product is CASSLPGQGHTEAFF.

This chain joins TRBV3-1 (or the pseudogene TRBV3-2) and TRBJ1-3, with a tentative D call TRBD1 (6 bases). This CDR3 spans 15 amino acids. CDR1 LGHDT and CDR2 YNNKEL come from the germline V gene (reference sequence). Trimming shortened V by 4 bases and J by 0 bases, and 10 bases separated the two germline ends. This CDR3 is CASSRTQGSGNTIYF. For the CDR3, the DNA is TGTGCCAGCAGCCGTACACAGGGCTCTGGAAACACCATATATTTT.

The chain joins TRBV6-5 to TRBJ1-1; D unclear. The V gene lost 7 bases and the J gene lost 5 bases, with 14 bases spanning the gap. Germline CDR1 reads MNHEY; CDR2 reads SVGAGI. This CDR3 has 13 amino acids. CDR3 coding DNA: TGTGCCAGCAAAGGCTCAGGAGGAACTGAAGCTTTCTTT. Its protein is CASKGSGGTEAFF.

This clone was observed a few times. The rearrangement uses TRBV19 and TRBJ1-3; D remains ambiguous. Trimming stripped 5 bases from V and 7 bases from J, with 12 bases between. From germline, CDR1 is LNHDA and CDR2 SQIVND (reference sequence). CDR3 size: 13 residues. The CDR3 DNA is TGTGCCAGTAGTGCGGTAGAATGGAACACCATATATTTT. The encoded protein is CASSAVEWNTIYF. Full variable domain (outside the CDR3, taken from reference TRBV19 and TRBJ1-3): DGGITQSPKYLFRKEGQNVTLSCEQNLNHDAMYWYRQDPGQGLRLIYYSQIVNDFQKGDIAEGYSVSREKKESFPLTVTSAQKNPTAFYLCASSAVEWNTIYFGEGSWLTVV.

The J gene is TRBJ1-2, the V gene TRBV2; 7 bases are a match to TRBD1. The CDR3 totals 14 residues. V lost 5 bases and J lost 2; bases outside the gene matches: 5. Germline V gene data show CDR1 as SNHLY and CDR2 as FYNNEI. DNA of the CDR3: TGTGCCAGCAGTCATGACAGGGTGAACTATGGCTACACCTTC. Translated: CASSHDRVNYGYTF.

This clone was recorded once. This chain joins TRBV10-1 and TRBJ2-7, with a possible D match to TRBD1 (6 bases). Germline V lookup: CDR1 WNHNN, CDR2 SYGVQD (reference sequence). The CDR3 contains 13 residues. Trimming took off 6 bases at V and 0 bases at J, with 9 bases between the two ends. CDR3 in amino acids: CASSGTNSYEQYF. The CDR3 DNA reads TGCGCCAGCAGCGGGACAAACTCCTACGAGCAGTACTTC.

CDR3 sequence reads: CASSSETVHTGELFF. In DNA, the CDR3 is TGCGCCAGCAGCAGCGAGACGGTACACACCGGGGAGCTGTTTTTT. This chain links TRBV10-2 with TRBJ2-2; D gene unclear. Per germline, CDR1 WSHSY and CDR2 SAAADI. The ends were cut back, 6 bases at V and 3 bases at J, with 14 bases in the middle. The CDR3 runs to 15 residues.

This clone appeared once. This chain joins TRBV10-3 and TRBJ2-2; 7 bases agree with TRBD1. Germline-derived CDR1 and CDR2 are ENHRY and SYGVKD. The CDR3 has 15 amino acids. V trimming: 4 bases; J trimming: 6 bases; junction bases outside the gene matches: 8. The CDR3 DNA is TGTGCCATCAGTGCCGACAGGGATGGATCCGGGGAGCTGTTTTTT. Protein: CAISADRDGSGELFF.

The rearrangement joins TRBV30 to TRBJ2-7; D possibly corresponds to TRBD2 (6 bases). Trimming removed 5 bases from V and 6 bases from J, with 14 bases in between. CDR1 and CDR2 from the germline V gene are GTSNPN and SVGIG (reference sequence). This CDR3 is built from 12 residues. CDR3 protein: CAWGGMGGEQYF. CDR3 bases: TGTGCCTGGGGGGGGATGGGGGGCGAGCAGTACTTC. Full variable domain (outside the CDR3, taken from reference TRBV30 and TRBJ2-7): SQTIHQWPATLVQPVGSPLSLECTVEGTSNPNLYWYRQAAGRGLQLLFYSVGIGQISSEVPQNLSASRPQDRQFILSSKKLLLSDSGFYLCAWGGMGGEQYFGPGTRLTVT.

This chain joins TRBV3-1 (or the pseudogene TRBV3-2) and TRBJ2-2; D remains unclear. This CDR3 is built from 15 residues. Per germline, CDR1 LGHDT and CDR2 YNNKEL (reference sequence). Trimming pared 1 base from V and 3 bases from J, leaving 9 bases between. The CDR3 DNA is TGTGCCAGCAGCCAAGCGTTAGTGCACACCGGGGAGCTGTTTTTT. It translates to CASSQALVHTGELFF.

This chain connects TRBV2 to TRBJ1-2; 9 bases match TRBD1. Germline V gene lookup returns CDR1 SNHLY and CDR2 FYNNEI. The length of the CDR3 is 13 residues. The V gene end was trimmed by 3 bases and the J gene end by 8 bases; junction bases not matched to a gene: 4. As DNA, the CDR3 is TGTGCCAGCAGTGATAGGACAGGGGCCGGCTACACCTTC. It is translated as CASSDRTGAGYTF.

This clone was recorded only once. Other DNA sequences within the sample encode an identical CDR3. The CDR3 DNA reads TGTGCCAGCAGCGTAGGGGGCCCCTACAATGAGCAGTTCTTC. Protein product: CASSVGGPYNEQFF. The rearrangement joins TRBV9 to TRBJ2-1, with a weak D call TRBD1 (5 bases). The CDR3 extends over 14 amino acids. CDR1 and CDR2 (germline): SGDLS, YYNGEE. Deletions cut 0 bases from V and 2 bases from J, with 6 bases between.

Here the CDR3 DNA reads TGTGCCAGTAGCTGGAGCTCCTATAATTCACCCCTCCACTTT. Translating gives CASSWSSYNSPLHF. The chain is built from TRBV19 and TRBJ1-6, with D unclear. The germline V and J ends were trimmed by 6 bases and 0 bases, with 6 bases remaining between them. This CDR3 has 14 residues. Germline CDR1 is LNHDA and CDR2 is SQIVND (reference sequence).

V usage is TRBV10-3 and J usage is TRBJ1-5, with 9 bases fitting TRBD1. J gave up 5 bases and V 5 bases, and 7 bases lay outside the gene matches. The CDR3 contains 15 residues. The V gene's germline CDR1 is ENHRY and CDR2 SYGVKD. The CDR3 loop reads CAISQVRDRDQPQHF. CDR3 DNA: TGTGCCATCAGTCAAGTCCGGGACAGGGATCAGCCCCAGCATTTT.

The chain's CDR3 is CASSLRGTGPNEQFF. The DNA for the CDR3 is TGCGCCAGCAGCCTGAGGGGGACCGGGCCCAATGAGCAGTTCTTC. The chain has TRBV5-1 and TRBJ2-1; possibly TRBD1 for D (6 bases). The V end lost 4 bases, the J end lost 6 bases, and 17 bases lay between the germline ends. The CDR3 runs to 15 residues. Germline CDR1 reads SGHRS; CDR2 reads YFSETQ.

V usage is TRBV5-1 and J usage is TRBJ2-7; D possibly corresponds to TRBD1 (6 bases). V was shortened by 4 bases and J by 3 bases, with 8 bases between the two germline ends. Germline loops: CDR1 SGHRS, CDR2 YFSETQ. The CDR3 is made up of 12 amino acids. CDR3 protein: CASSRDNYEQYF. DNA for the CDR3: TGCGCCAGCAGCCGGGACAACTACGAGCAGTACTTC.

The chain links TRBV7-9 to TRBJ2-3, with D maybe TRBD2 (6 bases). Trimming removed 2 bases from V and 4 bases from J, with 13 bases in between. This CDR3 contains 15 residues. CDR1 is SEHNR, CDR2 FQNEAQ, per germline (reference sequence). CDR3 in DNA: TGTGCCAGCAGCTTATCCTCGGGGGAGGCAGATACGCAGTATTTT. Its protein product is CASSLSSGEADTQYF.

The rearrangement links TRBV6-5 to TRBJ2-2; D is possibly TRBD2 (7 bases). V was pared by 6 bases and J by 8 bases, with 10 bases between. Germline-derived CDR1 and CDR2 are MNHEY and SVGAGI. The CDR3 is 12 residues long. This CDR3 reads CASSGGPGELFF. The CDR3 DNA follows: TGTGCCAGCAGCGGGGGGCCGGGGGAGCTGTTTTTT.

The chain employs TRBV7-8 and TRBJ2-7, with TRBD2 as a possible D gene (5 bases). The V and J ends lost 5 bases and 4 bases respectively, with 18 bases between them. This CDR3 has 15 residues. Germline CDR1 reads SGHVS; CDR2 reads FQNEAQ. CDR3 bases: TGTGCCAGCAGCGCCTTAGACGGACTTACGTACGAGCAGTACTTC. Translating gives CASSALDGLTYEQYF.

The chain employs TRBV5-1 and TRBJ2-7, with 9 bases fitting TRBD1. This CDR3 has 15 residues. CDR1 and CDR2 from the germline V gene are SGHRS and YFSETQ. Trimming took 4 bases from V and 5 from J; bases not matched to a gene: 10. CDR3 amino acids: CASSPAGTGIHEQYF. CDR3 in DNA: TGCGCCAGCAGCCCCGCCGGGACAGGGATCCACGAGCAGTACTTC. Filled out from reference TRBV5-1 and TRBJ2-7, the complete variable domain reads KAGVTQTPRYLIKTRGQQVTLSCSPISGHRSVSWYQQTPGQGLQFLFEYFSETQRNKGNFPGRFSGRQFSNSRSEMNVSTLELGDSALYLCASSPAGTGIHEQYFGPGTRLTVT.

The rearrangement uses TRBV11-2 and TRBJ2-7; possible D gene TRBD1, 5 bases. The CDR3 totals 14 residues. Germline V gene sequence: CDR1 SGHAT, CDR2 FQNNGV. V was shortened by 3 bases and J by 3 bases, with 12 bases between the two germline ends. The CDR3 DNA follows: TGTGCCAGCAGCTTTACCCAGGGCAGCTACGAGCAGTACTTC. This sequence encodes CASSFTQGSYEQYF.

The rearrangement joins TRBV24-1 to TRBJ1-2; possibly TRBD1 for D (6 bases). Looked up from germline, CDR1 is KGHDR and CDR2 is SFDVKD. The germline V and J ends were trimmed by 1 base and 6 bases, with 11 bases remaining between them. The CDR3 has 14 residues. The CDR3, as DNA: TGTGCCACCAGTGATTTTCGGGACAAGGATGGCTACACCTTC. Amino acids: CATSDFRDKDGYTF.

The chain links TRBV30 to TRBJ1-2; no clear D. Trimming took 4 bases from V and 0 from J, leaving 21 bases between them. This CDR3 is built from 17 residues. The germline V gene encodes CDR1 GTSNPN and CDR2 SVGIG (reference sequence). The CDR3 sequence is CAWTIVAKLKSNYGYTF. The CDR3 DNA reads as TGTGCCTGGACGATTGTAGCGAAACTGAAATCTAACTATGGCTACACCTTC. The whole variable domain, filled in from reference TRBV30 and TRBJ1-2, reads SQTIHQWPATLVQPVGSPLSLECTVEGTSNPNLYWYRQAAGRGLQLLFYSVGIGQISSEVPQNLSASRPQDRQFILSSKKLLLSDSGFYLCAWTIVAKLKSNYGYTFGSGTRLTVV.

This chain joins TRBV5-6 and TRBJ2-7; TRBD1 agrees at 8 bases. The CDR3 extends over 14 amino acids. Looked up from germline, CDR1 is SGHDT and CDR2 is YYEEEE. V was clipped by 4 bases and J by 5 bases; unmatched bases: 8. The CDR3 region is CASSLQGAQDEQYF. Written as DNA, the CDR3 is TGTGCCAGCAGCCTCCAGGGGGCTCAGGACGAGCAGTACTTC.